This T cell receptor (beta chain) was observed in a study of long-term antiretroviral therapy in people with HIV. Germline CDR1 and CDR2: SEHNR and FQNEAQ (reference sequence). This CDR3 comprises 17 residues. J was trimmed by 5 bases and V by 4 bases; bases with no gene match: 8. Survey-level resolution applied to immunoSEQ assay v3.0. The assay was immunoSEQ multiplex PCR, and TCRdb's table has in-frame clones only and misses some. The sample has 22,000 or so clones; roughly 82% are singletons. This sample comprised unsorted PBMCs, obtained less than 6 years after starting antiretroviral therapy. The receptor was derived from a man aged 25 to 40 with HIV. The J gene is TRBJ2-1, the V gene TRBV7-9; TRBD2 agrees at 13 bases. CDR3 loop: CASSSGAGTSGDNEQFF. DNA for the CDR3: TGTGCCAGCAGCTCCGGCGCCGGGACTAGCGGGGACAATGAGCAGTTCTTC. Looking up the rest from reference TRBV7-9 and TRBJ2-1 gives the full variable domain: DTGVSQNPRHKITKRGQNVTFRCDPISEHNRLYWYRQTLGQGPEFLTYFQNEAQLEKSRLLSDRFSAERPKGSFSTLEIQRTEQGDSAMYLCASSSGAGTSGDNEQFFGPGTRLTVL.